A single sample is the source of the 14 T cell receptor beta chains below, sequenced in a study of cytomegalovirus exposure and HLA in healthy donors. Primers included in the PCR were 60 Vbeta and 13 Jbeta primers. Generated by immunoSEQ multiplex PCR, the TCRdb table keeps only in-frame clones and is missing some. Here the sample spans 160,000 or so clones, 84% being singletons. The sample taken for sequencing was PBMCs. The receptors were sampled from a man between 18 and 29 years old in good health and CMV-seronegative.

V gene TRBV6-4 combines with J gene TRBJ1-1; the match to TRBD1 covers 8 bases. Germline V gives CDR1 MRHNA, CDR2 SNTAGT. The CDR3 extends over 12 amino acids. The J segment lost 5 bases and the V segment lost 11 bases, leaving 7 bases of the junction unmatched. The CDR3, as DNA: TGTGCCGACCACAGGGGGAGGACTGAAGCTTTCTTT. Its translation: CADHRGRTEAFF.

This chain joins TRBV27 and TRBJ2-5; 16 positions agree with TRBD2. In germline, CDR1 is MNHEY, CDR2 SMNVEV (reference sequence). The CDR3 is 16 amino acids. V dropped 5 bases and J dropped 4; count of bases not matched to a gene: 4. The CDR3 reads CASSTGLAGGRETQYF. The CDR3 bases are TGTGCCAGCAGTACGGGACTAGCGGGAGGGCGAGAGACCCAGTACTTC.

CDR3 DNA sequence: TGTGCCAGTAGTGAAGGACAGGGGATATCCGCCAGAGCTTTCTTT. It specifies CASSEGQGISARAFF. This chain joins TRBV19 and TRBJ1-1, with 9 nucleotides matching TRBD1. V lost 5 bases, J lost 10 bases, and 14 bases stayed unmatched. The germline CDR1 and CDR2 sequences are LNHDA and SQIVND (reference sequence). This CDR3 contains 15 residues.

Only one count was recorded for this clone. V gene TRBV6-5 combines with J gene TRBJ2-3; 8 nucleotides agree with TRBD2. J was trimmed by 4 bases and V by 7 bases; bases with no gene match: 10. Looked up from germline, CDR1 is MNHEY and CDR2 is SVGAGI. This CDR3 has 15 amino acids. CDR3 region: CASNTPGLAADTQYF. The CDR3 nucleotides read TGTGCCAGCAACACCCCCGGACTAGCCGCAGATACGCAGTATTTT.

The chain carries TRBV4-1 and TRBJ2-7; D possibly corresponds to TRBD1 (6 bases). Germline-derived CDR1 and CDR2 are MGHRA and YSYEKL. The V end lost 3 bases, the J end lost 3 bases, and 21 bases lay between the germline ends. The CDR3 extends over 17 amino acids. The DNA of the CDR3 is TGCGCCAGCAGCCAGGAAAGCCTCCGGGACACAGTCTACGAGCAGTACTTC. Its translation is CASSQESLRDTVYEQYF.

This clone was counted only a few times. This rearrangement joins TRBV6-1 to TRBJ1-3, with D possibly being TRBD1 (6 bases). This CDR3 is 15 amino acids long. V lost 6 bases, J lost 2 bases, and 14 bases lay in between. Germline V CDR1 and CDR2: MNHNS, SASEGT. CDR3 DNA: TGTGCCAGCAGCCTTCAGGGGAACCCTGGAAACACCATATATTTT. This encodes CASSLQGNPGNTIYF.

This chain joins TRBV2 and TRBJ1-4; weak D call: TRBD1 (5 bases). CDR1 is SNHLY, CDR2 FYNNEI, per germline. There are 14 residues in the CDR3. V was pared by 5 bases and J by 6 bases, with 13 bases between. The CDR3 sequence: CASSTGRGDEKLFF. For the CDR3, the DNA is TGTGCCAGCAGTACAGGTCGGGGGGATGAAAAACTGTTTTTT.

The V and J genes are TRBV7-9 and TRBJ2-7; possibly TRBD2 for D (5 bases). The CDR3 sequence is 15 residues long. Germline assignment: CDR1 SEHNR and CDR2 FQNEAQ (reference sequence). Trimming removed 2 bases from V and 0 bases from J, with 11 bases in between. As DNA, the CDR3 is TGTGCCAGCAGCTTATTATCAGGACTCTCCTACGAGCAGTACTTC. Protein sequence: CASSLLSGLSYEQYF.

The chain is built from TRBV7-6 and TRBJ2-7; 8 bases match TRBD1. Losses at the gene ends were 1 base for V and 6 bases for J; bases not matched to a gene: 5. Per germline, CDR1 SGHVS and CDR2 FNYEAQ. The length of the CDR3 is 14 residues. The CDR3 protein is CASSLDGQGFEQYF. DNA for the CDR3: TGTGCCAGCAGCTTAGACGGACAGGGCTTCGAGCAGTACTTC.

V gene TRBV7-2 combines with J gene TRBJ2-7; 9 bases align to TRBD1. Germline CDR1 is SGHTA and CDR2 is FQGNSA. The CDR3 loop spans 17 amino acids. V shed 5 bases, J shed 0 bases, and the junction held 11 bases outside the gene matches. As DNA, the CDR3 is TGTGCCAGCAGCCCGCTTTTGGGACAGGGTATCTCCTACGAGCAGTACTTC. This sequence encodes CASSPLLGQGISYEQYF. The complete variable domain, with remaining parts taken from reference TRBV7-2 and TRBJ2-7, reads GAGVSQSPSNKVTEKGKDVELRCDPISGHTALYWYRQSLGQGLEFLIYFQGNSAPDKSGLPSDRFSAERTGGSVSTLTIQRTQQEDSAVYLCASSPLLGQGISYEQYFGPGTRLTVT.

The chain carries TRBV2 and TRBJ2-2, with 7 bases matching TRBD2. The CDR3 runs to 14 residues. Germline V gene lookup returns CDR1 SNHLY and CDR2 FYNNEI. V gave up 7 bases and J gave up 2 bases; unmatched junction bases: 4. CDR3 sequence: CASIRGVNTGELFF. In nucleotides, the CDR3 is TGTGCCAGCATCCGGGGGGTAAACACCGGGGAGCTGTTTTTT.

The V and J genes are TRBV28 and TRBJ2-7; a weak D match, TRBD1 (7 bases). Germline CDR1 MDHEN, CDR2 SYDVKM. Trimming took off 7 bases at V and 7 bases at J, with 17 bases between the two ends. The CDR3 sequence is 13 residues long. The DNA of the CDR3 is TGTGCCAGCACCCGAACCGCAGGGGGGGAGCAGTACTTC. This sequence encodes CASTRTAGGEQYF.

The chain combines TRBV10-3 with TRBJ2-2, with 8 bases aligning to TRBD2. The V gene's germline CDR1 is ENHRY and CDR2 SYGVKD. Unmatched junction bases numbered 4, after V lost 4 bases and J lost 3 bases. The CDR3 has 15 amino acids. The CDR3 DNA follows: TGTGCCATCAGTGTCGGGGGGGTGGACACCGGGGAGCTGTTTTTT. Residues: CAISVGGVDTGELFF.

V and J are TRBV9 and TRBJ1-1; 7 nucleotides align to TRBD1. Germline V CDR1 and CDR2: SGDLS, YYNGEE. V lost 5 bases to trimming and J lost 1 base; unmatched junction nucleotides: 5. The CDR3 covers 14 residues. The CDR3, as DNA: TGTGCCAGCAGTCCAACAGGGGCGAACACTGAAGCTTTCTTT. Its translation is CASSPTGANTEAFF.